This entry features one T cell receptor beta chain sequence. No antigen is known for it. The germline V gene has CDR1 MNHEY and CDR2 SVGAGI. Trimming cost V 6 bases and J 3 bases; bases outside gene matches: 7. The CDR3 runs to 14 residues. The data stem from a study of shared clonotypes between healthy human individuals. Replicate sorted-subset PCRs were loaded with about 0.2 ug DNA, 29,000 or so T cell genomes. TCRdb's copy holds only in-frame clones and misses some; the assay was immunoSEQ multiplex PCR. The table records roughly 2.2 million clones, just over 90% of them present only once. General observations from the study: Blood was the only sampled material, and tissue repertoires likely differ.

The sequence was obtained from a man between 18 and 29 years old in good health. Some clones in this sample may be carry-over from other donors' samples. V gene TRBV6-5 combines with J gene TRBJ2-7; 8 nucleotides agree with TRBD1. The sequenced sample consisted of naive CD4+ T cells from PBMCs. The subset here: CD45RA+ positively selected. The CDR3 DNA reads TGTGCCAGCAGGAGGGACAGGATGATCTACGAGCAGTACTTC. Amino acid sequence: CASRRDRMIYEQYF.